These 16 T cell receptor beta chains share one sample of origin, sequenced in a study of regulatory T cells in long-lasting Graves disease. According to the study, TCR beta libraries were built with iRepertoire HTBI primers and CDR3-region Arm-PCR. TCRdb reprocessed the multiplex PCR reads via MiXCR and lists one record per CDR3 protein. The sample carries 310,000 or so distinct CDR3 sequences, under 25% recorded once. The time point was: persistent/refractory GD, antithyroid drugs over 5 years with positive TRAb. RNA isolated from PBMCs was used to make the TCR library. The sample was peripheral blood mononuclear cells (PBMCs), taken when the disease was refractory, from a patient treated with antithyroid drugs. The receptors stem from a female donor with Graves disease.

The chain links TRBV18 to TRBJ2-1, with 13 bases lining up with TRBD2. The CDR3 has 15 amino acids. The V segment lost 2 bases and the J segment 15 bases; nucleotides outside the gene matches: 10. Germline lookup yields CDR1 KGHSH and CDR2 LQKENI. The DNA for the CDR3 is TGTGCCAGCTCACCAGCGACTAGCGGGAGGCGTGAGGTGTTCTTC. Its protein is CASSPATSGRREVFF.

Comment on this clonotype: It may be a read error: a sequence one base away is much more abundant. In this CDR3 the conserved last residue, phenylalanine or tryptophan, is missing, so a read error is likely. V and J are TRBV7-2 and TRBJ2-7, with 12 nucleotides matching TRBD2. CDR3 length: 17 amino acids. Germline trimming cut 3 bases from V and 2 bases from J; bases unmatched to any gene: 8. Germline V gene lookup returns CDR1 SGHTA and CDR2 FQGNSA. CDR3 DNA sequence: TGTGCCAGCAGCTTCCGTGCGCTAGCGGGAGGGCCCTACGAGCAGTACCTC. Translating it yields CASSFRALAGGPYEQYL.

Worth noting for this clonotype: Given a much more abundant clone one base away, this may be a read error. The chain employs TRBV4-1 and TRBJ2-6; possible D gene TRBD1, 5 bases. CDR3 length equals 17 residues. Germline V gene lookup returns CDR1 MGHRA and CDR2 YSYEKL. The DNA for the CDR3 is TGCGCCAGCAGCCAAGTCATGGGTAATACTGGGGCCAACGTCCCGACTTTC. Protein product: CASSQVMGNTGANVPTF.

This clonotype was seen a handful of times. The V call is TRBV27, the J call TRBJ2-5; TRBD2 is a possible D gene (6 bases). CDR3 length: 16 residues. V shed 8 bases and J shed 2 bases, with 21 bases lying between them. Germline V gene data show CDR1 as MNHEY and CDR2 as SMNVEV (reference sequence). For the CDR3, the DNA is TGTGCCAGCGGGAGCCGCGGGGCATCTCAACAAGAGACCCAGTACTTC. Translation gives CASGSRGASQQETQYF.

This clonotype was observed a handful of times. CDR3 region: CAWSLGLQGYNEQFF. In nucleotides, the CDR3 is TGTGCCTGGAGTCTCGGGTTACAGGGTTACAATGAGCAGTTCTTC. This chain joins TRBV30 and TRBJ2-1; weak D call: TRBD1 (6 bases). CDR3 size: 15 residues. CDR1 is GTSNPN, CDR2 SVGIG, per germline (reference sequence). The V gene lost 2 bases and the J gene lost 4 bases, with 15 bases spanning the gap.

The chain carries TRBV18 and TRBJ1-5, with a weak D call TRBD1 (6 bases). CDR1 is KGHSH, CDR2 LQKENI, per germline. The V gene lost 0 bases and the J gene lost 2 bases, with 8 bases spanning the gap. The CDR3 spans 15 residues. CDR3 bases: TGTGCCAGCTCACCACCGGAGGGGGGCAATCAGCCCCAGCATTTT. It encodes CASSPPEGGNQPQHF.

This clonotype was picked up many times. This sequence joins TRBV11-2 and TRBJ2-7; 9 nucleotides agree with TRBD1. J gave up 4 bases and V 2 bases, and 9 bases lay outside the gene matches. The CDR3 runs 16 residues. CDR1 and CDR2 (germline): SGHAT, FQNNGV. CDR3 DNA sequence: TGTGCCAGCAGCTTATCGAAAGGGACAGGGATGTACGAGCAGTACTTC. Translation: CASSLSKGTGMYEQYF.

This clonotype was counted many times. The chain couples TRBV28 to TRBJ2-7; D may be TRBD1 (5 bases). The CDR3 length is 14 residues. Per germline, CDR1 MDHEN and CDR2 SYDVKM. The V end lost 3 bases, the J end lost 2 bases, and 11 bases lay between the germline ends. This CDR3 reads CASSFETETYEQYF. CDR3 DNA: TGTGCCAGCAGTTTTGAGACAGAGACCTACGAGCAGTACTTC. The full variable domain, its missing parts supplied by reference TRBV28 and TRBJ2-7, is DVKVTQSSRYLVKRTGEKVFLECVQDMDHENMFWYRQDPGLGLRLIYFSYDVKMKEKGDIPEGYSVSREKKERFSLILESASTNQTSMYLCASSFETETYEQYFGPGTRLTVT.

This clonotype was seen repeatedly, ten times or more. J is TRBJ2-7 and V is TRBV18; no clear D. CDR3 size: 15 residues. V lost 2 bases, J lost 0 bases, and 11 bases lay in between. Per the germline V gene, CDR1 is KGHSH and CDR2 is LQKENI. CDR3 protein: CASSPRSESSYEQYF. The CDR3 DNA sequence: TGTGCCAGCTCACCAAGGAGCGAAAGCTCCTACGAGCAGTACTTC.

Only a few counts were recorded for this clonotype. This chain joins TRBV7-3 and TRBJ2-2; 10 bases map to TRBD2. The CDR3 totals 16 residues. Germline V gene data show CDR1 as SGHTA and CDR2 as FQGTGA. J was trimmed by 4 bases and V by 1 base; bases with no gene match: 3. The CDR3 sequence is CASSLRTSGGTGELFF. The CDR3 region has the DNA TGTGCCAGCAGCTTAAGGACTAGCGGAGGCACCGGGGAGCTGTTTTTT. The full variable domain, with the rest looked up from reference TRBV7-3 and TRBJ2-2, is GAGVSQTPSNKVTEKGKYVELRCDPISGHTALYWYRQSLGQGPEFLIYFQGTGAADDSGLPNDRFFAVRPEGSVSTLKIQRTERGDSAVYLCASSLRTSGGTGELFFGEGSRLTVL.

This clonotype was seen at least ten times. The V and J genes are TRBV6-2 or TRBV6-3 and TRBJ2-7; a weak D match, TRBD1 (6 bases). Trimming removed 6 bases from V and 3 bases from J, with 18 bases in between. From germline, CDR1 is MNHEY and CDR2 SVGEGT. There are 15 residues in the CDR3. DNA for the CDR3: TGTGCCAGCAGAGGGCTCAGGGGTGAAGTCTACGAGCAGTACTTC. Its protein product is CASRGLRGEVYEQYF.

The rearrangement joins TRBV11-2 to TRBJ2-1, with D possibly TRBD1 on 6 matching bases. V gave up 6 bases and J gave up 9 bases, with 18 bases separating them. The CDR3 covers 14 residues. Germline V gene lookup returns CDR1 SGHAT and CDR2 FQNNGV. In DNA, the CDR3 is TGTGCCAGCAGTCGCATCGCAGGGGCCCGTGAGCAGTTCTTC. Translated, it gives CASSRIAGAREQFF.

The CDR3 reads CASSLKGGETEAFF. Written as DNA, the CDR3 is TGTGCCAGCAGCTTAAAAGGGGGCGAGACTGAAGCTTTCTTT. This chain uses TRBV7-3 with TRBJ1-1; 7 bases agree with TRBD1. With V trimmed by 1 base and J by 5 bases, 4 bases remained unmatched. CDR1 is SGHTA and CDR2 is FQGTGA in the germline V gene. The CDR3 length is 14 residues.

J is TRBJ2-2 and V is TRBV28; 7 nucleotides agree with TRBD2. The CDR3 covers 14 residues. The V gene's germline CDR1 is MDHEN and CDR2 SYDVKM. The J segment lost 1 base and the V segment lost 8 bases, leaving 4 bases of the junction unmatched. The CDR3 bases are TGTGCCAGCGGAGTAGCGGGGAACACCGGGGAGCTGTTTTTT. This translates into CASGVAGNTGELFF.

This clonotype was seen a few times. The chain combines TRBV3-1 with TRBJ2-7, with D possibly being TRBD2 (5 bases). V gave up 0 bases and J gave up 4 bases, with 16 bases separating them. This CDR3 comprises 16 residues. Per germline, CDR1 LGHDT and CDR2 YNNKEL (reference sequence). The CDR3: CASSQDSGSTLYEQYF. The DNA for the CDR3 is TGTGCCAGCAGCCAAGATTCGGGGAGTACCCTTTACGAGCAGTACTTC.

The rearrangement links TRBV6-2 or TRBV6-3 to TRBJ1-2; D may be TRBD1 (6 bases). The V and J ends lost 5 bases and 3 bases respectively, with 16 bases between them. The CDR3 spans 15 residues. Germline V gives CDR1 MNHEY, CDR2 SVGEGT. CDR3 in amino acids: CASSEPLGGHYGYTF. CDR3 DNA sequence: TGTGCCAGCAGTGAACCCCTGGGGGGGCACTATGGCTACACCTTC.